A selection of T cell receptor beta chains follows, all from one sample in a study of CD8 T cells in Susac syndrome. One entry per CDR3 protein results from TCRdb running MiXCR on the immunoSEQ multiplex PCR reads. The sample lists more than 75,000 distinct CDR3 sequences; about 93% were seen once. The sequencing input was CD8+ T cells from PBMCs. Source of these receptors: a human donor in good health. CDR3s include the opening cysteine and the closing phenylalanine or tryptophan. A D gene is named only where the DNA matches it firmly. The size of a clone is reported for some rows only, either as once, few or many, or as a class for expanded clones.

d_call clone_size j_call v_call cdr3_nt cdr3_aa
NA NA TRBJ2-1 TRBV27 TGTGCCAGCAGTTTAGTAGACAAGTACAATGAGCAGTTCTTC CASSLVDKYNEQFF
NA NA TRBJ1-1 TRBV6-5 TGTGCCAGCAGCCAGACTCCCCTTATTAAAGCTTTCTTT CASSQTPLIKAFF
TRBD1 NA TRBJ1-2 TRBV27 TGTGCCAGCAGTTCGACAGGGGAATTTCGTGGCTACACCTTC CASSSTGEFRGYTF
NA NA TRBJ1-5 TRBV6-1 TGTGCCAGCAGTACCCTAGACGGGGGGGGCAATCAGCCCCAGCATTTT CASSTLDGGGNQPQHF
NA NA TRBJ1-2 TRBV9 TGTGCCAGCAGCGTCCTCATGGGCAGGGCTCCCTATGGCTACACCTTC CASSVLMGRAPYGYTF
NA NA TRBJ1-2 TRBV13 TGTGCCAGCAGCGAGCCGTCTCGACAGGATGGAGGCTACACCTTC CASSEPSRQDGGYTF
TRBD1 NA TRBJ2-7 TRBV12-3/TRBV12-4 TGTGCCAGCGGAAGGGACAGGTACTACGAGCAGTACTTC CASGRDRYYEQYF
NA NA TRBJ1-2 TRBV27 TGTGCCAGCCGGCATAACTATGGCTACACCTTC CASRHNYGYTF
TRBD1 NA TRBJ1-1 TRBV7-9 TGTGCCAGCAGCTCTAATACAGGGGTGACTGAAGCTTTCTTT CASSSNTGVTEAFF
TRBD1 NA TRBJ1-5 TRBV27 TGTGCCAGCAGTTTAACAGGGGATAGCAATCAGCCCCAGCATTTT CASSLTGDSNQPQHF
NA NA TRBJ2-1 TRBV2 TGTGCCAGTGTAGGCGGTAGTAATGAGCAGTTCTTC CASVGGSNEQFF
TRBD2 NA TRBJ2-5 TRBV6-2/TRBV6-3 TGTGCCAGCAGTTACCCGACCTTGACTAGCGGGAGGGAGACCCAGTACTTC CASSYPTLTSGRETQYF
NA NA TRBJ1-1 TRBV9 TGTGCCAGCAGCCCCTGGAATGATGGGGGCTCTGAAGCTTTCTTT CASSPWNDGGSEAFF
NA NA TRBJ2-1 TRBV5-6 TGTGCCAGCAGCTTGGTTCTTTACAATGAGCAGTTCTTC CASSLVLYNEQFF
NA NA TRBJ1-6 TRBV7-9 TGTGCCAGCAGCTCCCCCGGGGGGATGAATTCACCCCTCCACTTT CASSSPGGMNSPLHF
NA NA TRBJ1-1 TRBV4-3 TGCGCCAGCAGCCAGGGACATTCGAACACTGAAGCTTTCTTT CASSQGHSNTEAFF
NA NA TRBJ2-2 TRBV4-3 TGCGCCAGCAGCCCGTCCTCCCGTTGGGCCGGGGAGCTGTTTTTT CASSPSSRWAGELFF
NA few TRBJ2-1 TRBV27 TGTGCCAGCAGTCTGTCTTATTACAATGAGCAGTTCTTC CASSLSYYNEQFF
NA NA TRBJ2-7 TRBV6-2/TRBV6-3 TGTGCCACAATAGGGACGGGGGTCGAGCAGTACTTC CATIGTGVEQYF
TRBD1 NA TRBJ1-6 TRBV20-1 TGCAGTGCCGCGGCCCGGGACAGGGGATTCTCACCCCTCCACTTT CSAAARDRGFSPLHF
NA NA TRBJ1-5 TRBV27 TGTGCCAGCAGTTTTGGGCGTGGCAGGAGTCAGCCCCAGCATTTT CASSFGRGRSQPQHF
TRBD1 NA TRBJ1-5 TRBV7-9 TGTGCCAGCAGCTTAATTCAACTGACAGGGTATAATCAGCCCCAGCATTTT CASSLIQLTGYNQPQHF
NA NA TRBJ2-6 TRBV7-9 TGTGCCAGCAGCTCCTTATCGACAGTCCTTAAATCTGGGGCCAACGTCCTGACTTTC CASSSLSTVLKSGANVLTF
TRBD2 NA TRBJ2-1 TRBV3-1 TGTGCCAGCAGCCCAATGCCGCCGGGACTAGCGGGATATGAGCAGTTCTTC CASSPMPPGLAGYEQFF
TRBD1 NA TRBJ2-7 TRBV4-1 TGCGCCAGCAGCGGCCGGGACAGGGATTCCTACGAGCAGTACTTC CASSGRDRDSYEQYF
TRBD1 NA TRBJ2-2 TRBV27 TGTGCCAGCAGTACCAGGACAGGGTTAAACCCCGGGGAGCTGTTTTTT CASSTRTGLNPGELFF
NA NA TRBJ1-2 TRBV29-1 TGCAGCGTTGATACCAGAAACGGCTACACCTTC CSVDTRNGYTF
NA NA TRBJ1-5 TRBV13 TGTGCCAGCAGCTTCAACATAGATCAGCCCCAGCATTTT CASSFNIDQPQHF
NA NA TRBJ2-3 TRBV9 TGTGCCAGCAGCGTAGGGAACAGTGTGGTGGAACCAGATACGCAGTATTTT CASSVGNSVVEPDTQYF
NA NA TRBJ2-1 TRBV27 TGTGCCAGCAGTTCGTTCGGCGGAAGCTCCTACAATGAGCAGTTCTTC CASSSFGGSSYNEQFF
TRBD2 NA TRBJ2-7 TRBV6-5 TGTGCCAGCAACCCAACTAGCGGGAACTACGAGCAGTACTTC CASNPTSGNYEQYF
NA NA TRBJ2-1 TRBV19 TGTGCCAGTAGTATGGAAAAGGTTTTGGATGAGCAGTTCTTC CASSMEKVLDEQFF
TRBD1 NA TRBJ2-5 TRBV20-1 TGCAGTGCCCTCGGGACAGGGGGCGTAGGAGAGACCCAGTACTTC CSALGTGGVGETQYF
NA NA TRBJ2-7 TRBV4-3 TGCGCCAGCAGCCAAGAGGCACAGCGTGGCGAGCAGTACTTC CASSQEAQRGEQYF
TRBD2 NA TRBJ2-2 TRBV4-1 TGCGCCAGCAGCCAAAAAGGACTAGCGGGAGACGCGAACACCGGGGAGCTGTTTTTT CASSQKGLAGDANTGELFF
NA NA TRBJ2-1 TRBV13 TGTGCCAGCAGCAATGTGGGACTGGCAGACAATGAGCAGTTCTTC CASSNVGLADNEQFF
NA NA TRBJ2-7 TRBV29-1 TGCAGCGTTGAACTAGCCAGCTCCTACGAGCAGTACTTC CSVELASSYEQYF
TRBD2 NA TRBJ2-7 TRBV20-1 TGCAGTGCTAGAGATTGGCAGGGAGGGAGCGAGCAGTACTTC CSARDWQGGSEQYF
NA NA TRBJ1-5 TRBV27 TGTGCCAGCAGTTTATTCCTTGGCGGTCAGCCCCAGCATTTT CASSLFLGGQPQHF
NA NA TRBJ2-1 TRBV2 TGTGCCAGCAGTGAATGGAGGCACAATGAGCAGTTCTTC CASSEWRHNEQFF